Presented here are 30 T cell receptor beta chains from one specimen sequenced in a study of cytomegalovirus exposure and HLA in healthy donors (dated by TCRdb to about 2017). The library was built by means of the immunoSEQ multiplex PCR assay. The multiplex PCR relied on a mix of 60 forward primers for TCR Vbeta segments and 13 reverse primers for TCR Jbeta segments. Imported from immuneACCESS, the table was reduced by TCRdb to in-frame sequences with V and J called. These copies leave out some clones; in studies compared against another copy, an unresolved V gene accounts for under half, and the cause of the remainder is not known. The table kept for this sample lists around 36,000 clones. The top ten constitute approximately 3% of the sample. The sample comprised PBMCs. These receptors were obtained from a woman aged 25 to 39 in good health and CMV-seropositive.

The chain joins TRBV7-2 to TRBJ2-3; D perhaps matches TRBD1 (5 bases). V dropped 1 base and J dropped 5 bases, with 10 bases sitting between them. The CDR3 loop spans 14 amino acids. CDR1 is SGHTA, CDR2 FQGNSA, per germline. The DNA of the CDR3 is TGTGCCAGCAGCTTAGGTGGGGCCCAAGATACGCAGTATTTT. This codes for CASSLGGAQDTQYF.

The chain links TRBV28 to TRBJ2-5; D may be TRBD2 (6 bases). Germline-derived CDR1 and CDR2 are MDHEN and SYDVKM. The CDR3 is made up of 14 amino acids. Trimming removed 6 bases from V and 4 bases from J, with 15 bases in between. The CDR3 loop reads CASRNHRGGETQYF. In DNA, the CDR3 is TGTGCCAGCAGGAATCATAGGGGAGGAGAGACCCAGTACTTC.

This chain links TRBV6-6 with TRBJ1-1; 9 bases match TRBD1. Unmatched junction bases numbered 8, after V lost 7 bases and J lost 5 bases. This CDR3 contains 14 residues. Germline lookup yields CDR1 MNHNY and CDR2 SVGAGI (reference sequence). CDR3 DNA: TGTGCCAGCACCCCAAGACAGGGGGTGACTGAAGCTTTCTTT. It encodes CASTPRQGVTEAFF.

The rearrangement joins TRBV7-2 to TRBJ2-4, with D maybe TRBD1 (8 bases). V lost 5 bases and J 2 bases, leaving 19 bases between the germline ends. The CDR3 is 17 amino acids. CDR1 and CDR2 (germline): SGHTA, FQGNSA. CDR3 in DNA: TGTGCCAGCAGCCCCGGACAGGGAGGGTTGACCAAAAACATTCAGTACTTC. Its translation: CASSPGQGGLTKNIQYF.

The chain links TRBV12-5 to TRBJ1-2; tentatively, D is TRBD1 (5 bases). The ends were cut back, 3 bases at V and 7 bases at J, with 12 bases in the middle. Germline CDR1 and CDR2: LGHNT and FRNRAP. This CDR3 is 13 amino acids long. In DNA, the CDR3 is TGTGCTAGTGGTTTTAGTGGGGCAGGTGGCTACACCTTC. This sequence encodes CASGFSGAGGYTF.

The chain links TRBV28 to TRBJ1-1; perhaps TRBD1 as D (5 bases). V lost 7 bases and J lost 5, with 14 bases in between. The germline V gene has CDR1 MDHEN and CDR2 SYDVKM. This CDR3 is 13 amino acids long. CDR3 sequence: CASTGDRGTEAFF. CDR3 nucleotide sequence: TGTGCCAGCACGGGGGACCGAGGGACTGAAGCTTTCTTT.

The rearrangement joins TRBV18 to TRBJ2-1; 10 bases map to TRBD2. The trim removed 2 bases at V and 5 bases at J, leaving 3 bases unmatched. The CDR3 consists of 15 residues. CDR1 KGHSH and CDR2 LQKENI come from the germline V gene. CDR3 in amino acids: CASSPGLADHNEQFF. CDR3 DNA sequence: TGTGCCAGCTCACCAGGACTAGCGGATCACAATGAGCAGTTCTTC.

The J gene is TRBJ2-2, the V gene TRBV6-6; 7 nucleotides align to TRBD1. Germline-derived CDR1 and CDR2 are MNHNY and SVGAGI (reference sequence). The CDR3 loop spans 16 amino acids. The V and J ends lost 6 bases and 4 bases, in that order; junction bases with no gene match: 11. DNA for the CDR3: TGTGCCAGCAGCCACCCCGACAGGGACGGCACCGGGGAGCTGTTTTTT. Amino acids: CASSHPDRDGTGELFF.

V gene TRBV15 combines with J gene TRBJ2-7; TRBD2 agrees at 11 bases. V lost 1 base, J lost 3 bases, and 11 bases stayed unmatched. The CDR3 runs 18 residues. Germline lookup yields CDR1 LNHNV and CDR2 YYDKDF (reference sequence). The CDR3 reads CATSRGLASGGSNYEQYF. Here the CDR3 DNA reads TGTGCCACCAGCAGAGGTCTCGCTAGCGGGGGGTCTAACTACGAGCAGTACTTC.

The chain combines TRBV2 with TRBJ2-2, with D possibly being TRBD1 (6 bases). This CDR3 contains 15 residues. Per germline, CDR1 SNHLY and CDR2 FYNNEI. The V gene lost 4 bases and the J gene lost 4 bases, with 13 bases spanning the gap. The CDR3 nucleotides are TGTGCCAGCAGTGCAGACAGGCGCGGCACCGGGGAGCTGTTTTTT. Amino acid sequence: CASSADRRGTGELFF.

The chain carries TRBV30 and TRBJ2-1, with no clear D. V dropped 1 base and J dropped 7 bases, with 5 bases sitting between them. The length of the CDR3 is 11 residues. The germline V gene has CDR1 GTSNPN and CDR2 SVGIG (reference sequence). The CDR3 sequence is CAWSASNEQFF. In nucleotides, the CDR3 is TGTGCCTGGAGTGCTTCGAATGAGCAGTTCTTC.

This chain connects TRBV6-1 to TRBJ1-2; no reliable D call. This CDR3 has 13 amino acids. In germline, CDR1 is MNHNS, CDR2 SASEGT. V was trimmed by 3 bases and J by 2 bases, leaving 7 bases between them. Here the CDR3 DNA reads TGTGCCAGCAGTGAGGCAGGAAACTATGGCTACACCTTC. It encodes CASSEAGNYGYTF.

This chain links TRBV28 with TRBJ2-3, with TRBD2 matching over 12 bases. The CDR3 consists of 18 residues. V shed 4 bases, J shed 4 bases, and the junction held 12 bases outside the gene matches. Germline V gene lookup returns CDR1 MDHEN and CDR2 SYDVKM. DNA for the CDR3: TGTGCCAGCAGTTCTCCCTTCCGACTAGCGGGGGACTCAGATACGCAGTATTTT. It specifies CASSSPFRLAGDSDTQYF.

CDR3 region: CSVTRSSYEQYF. CDR3 DNA sequence: TGCAGCGTTACAAGGAGCTCCTACGAGCAGTACTTC. The rearrangement uses TRBV29-1 and TRBJ2-7, with unresolved D. CDR1 is SQVTM and CDR2 is ANQGSEA in the germline V gene. Trimming removed 5 bases at V and 0 bases at J, with 8 bases between. The CDR3 contains 12 residues.

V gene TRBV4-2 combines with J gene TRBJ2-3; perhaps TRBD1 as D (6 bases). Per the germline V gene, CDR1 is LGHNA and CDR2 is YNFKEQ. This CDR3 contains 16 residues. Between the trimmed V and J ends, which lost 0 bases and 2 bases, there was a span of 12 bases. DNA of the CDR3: TGTGCCAGCAGCCAAGAAGGGGGACGGTTCACAGATACGCAGTATTTT. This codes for CASSQEGGRFTDTQYF.

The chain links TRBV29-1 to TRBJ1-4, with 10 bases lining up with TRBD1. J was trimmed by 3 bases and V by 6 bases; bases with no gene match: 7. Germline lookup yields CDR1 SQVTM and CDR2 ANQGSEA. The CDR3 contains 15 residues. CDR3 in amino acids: CSVGGGTGANEKLFF. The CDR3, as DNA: TGCAGCGTCGGGGGAGGGACAGGGGCTAATGAAAAACTGTTTTTT.

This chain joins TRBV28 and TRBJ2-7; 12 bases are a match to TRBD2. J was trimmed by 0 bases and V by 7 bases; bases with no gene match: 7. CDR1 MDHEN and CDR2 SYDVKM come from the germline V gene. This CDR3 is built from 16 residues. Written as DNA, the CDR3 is TGTGCCAGCACCCCTGGACTAGCGGGGAGCTCCTACGAGCAGTACTTC. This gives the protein CASTPGLAGSSYEQYF.

CDR3 in amino acids: CASSLRTGRYEQYF. DNA for the CDR3: TGTGCCAGCAGCTTAAGGACAGGAAGGTACGAGCAGTACTTC. The V and J genes are TRBV5-6 and TRBJ2-5; 7 bases are shared with TRBD1. The J call could be wrong; TRBJ2-7 is a better fit for the DNA end. Looked up from germline, CDR1 is SGHDT and CDR2 is YYEEEE. CDR3 size: 14 residues.

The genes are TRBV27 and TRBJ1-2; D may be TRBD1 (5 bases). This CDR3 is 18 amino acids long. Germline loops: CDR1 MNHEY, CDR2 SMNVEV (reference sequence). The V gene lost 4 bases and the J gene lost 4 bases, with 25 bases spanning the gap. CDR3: CASSSPRERSQGGYGYTF. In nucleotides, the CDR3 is TGTGCCAGCAGTTCACCCCGGGAGAGGTCTCAGGGTGGCTATGGCTACACCTTC.

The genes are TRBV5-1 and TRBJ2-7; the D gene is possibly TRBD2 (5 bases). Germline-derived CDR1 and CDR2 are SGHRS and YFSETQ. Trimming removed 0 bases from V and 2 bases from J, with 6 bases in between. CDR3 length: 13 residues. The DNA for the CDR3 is TGCGCCAGCAGCTTGGCCGGGACCTACGAGCAGTACTTC. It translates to CASSLAGTYEQYF.

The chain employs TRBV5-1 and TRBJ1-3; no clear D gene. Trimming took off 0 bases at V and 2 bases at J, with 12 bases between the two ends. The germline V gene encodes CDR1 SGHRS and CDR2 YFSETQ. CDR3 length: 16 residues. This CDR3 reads CASSLGAGKAGNTIYF. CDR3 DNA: TGCGCCAGCAGCTTGGGGGCAGGCAAGGCTGGAAACACCATATATTTT.

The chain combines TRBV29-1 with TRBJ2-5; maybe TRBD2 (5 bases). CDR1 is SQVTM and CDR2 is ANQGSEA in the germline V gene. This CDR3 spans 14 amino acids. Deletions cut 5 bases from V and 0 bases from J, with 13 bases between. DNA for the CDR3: TGCAGCGTTCTAGCCGGAGGAAACCAAGAGACCCAGTACTTC. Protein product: CSVLAGGNQETQYF.

This chain's CDR3 is CAIRTGDVYNEQFF. For the CDR3, the DNA is TGTGCCATCAGGACAGGGGACGTTTACAATGAGCAGTTCTTC. The chain combines TRBV10-3 with TRBJ2-1, with 8 bases matching TRBD1. The V segment lost 6 bases and the J segment 4 bases; nucleotides outside the gene matches: 5. Germline V lookup: CDR1 ENHRY, CDR2 SYGVKD. The CDR3 runs 14 residues.

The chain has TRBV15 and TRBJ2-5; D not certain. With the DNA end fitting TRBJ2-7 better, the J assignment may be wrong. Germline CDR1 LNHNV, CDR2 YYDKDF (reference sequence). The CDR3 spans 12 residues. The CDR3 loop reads CATSREKYEQYF. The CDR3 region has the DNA TGTGCCACCAGCAGAGAAAAATACGAGCAGTACTTC.

CDR3 protein: CASSWGQGRETQYF. The CDR3 region has the DNA TGTGCCAGCAGCTGGGGACAGGGAAGAGAGACCCAGTACTTC. This rearrangement joins TRBV5-8 to TRBJ2-5, with TRBD1 identical over 9 bases. Germline values: CDR1 SGHTS, CDR2 YDEGEE. Trimming at V came to 3 bases and at J to 4 bases, leaving 4 bases not matched to a gene. CDR3 length: 14 residues.

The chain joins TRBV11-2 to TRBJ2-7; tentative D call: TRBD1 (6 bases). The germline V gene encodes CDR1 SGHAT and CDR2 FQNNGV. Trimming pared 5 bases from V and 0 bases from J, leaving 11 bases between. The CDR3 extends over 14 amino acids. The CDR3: CASSHQDSSYEQYF. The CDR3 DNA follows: TGTGCCAGCAGCCATCAGGACAGCTCCTACGAGCAGTACTTC. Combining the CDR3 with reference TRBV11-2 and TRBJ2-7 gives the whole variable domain EAGVAQSPRYKIIEKRQSVAFWCNPISGHATLYWYQQILGQGPKLLIQFQNNGVVDDSQLPKDRFSAERLKGVDSTLKIQPAKLEDSAVYLCASSHQDSSYEQYFGPGTRLTVT.

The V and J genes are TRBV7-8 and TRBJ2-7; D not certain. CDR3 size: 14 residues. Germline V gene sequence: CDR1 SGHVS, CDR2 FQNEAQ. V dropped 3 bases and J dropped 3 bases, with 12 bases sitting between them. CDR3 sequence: CASSLSTARYEQYF. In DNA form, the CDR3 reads TGTGCCAGCAGCTTGTCTACAGCCCGCTACGAGCAGTACTTC.

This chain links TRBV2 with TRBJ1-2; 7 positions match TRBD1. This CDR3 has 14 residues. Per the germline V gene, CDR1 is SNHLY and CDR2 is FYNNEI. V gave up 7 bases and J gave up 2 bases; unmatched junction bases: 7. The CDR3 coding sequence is TGTGCCAGCAAAGACGACAGGGTCAACTATGGCTACACCTTC. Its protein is CASKDDRVNYGYTF.

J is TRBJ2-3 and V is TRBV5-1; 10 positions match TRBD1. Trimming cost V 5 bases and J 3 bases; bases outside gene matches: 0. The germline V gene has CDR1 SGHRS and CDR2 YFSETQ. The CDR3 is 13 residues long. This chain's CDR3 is CASRGQGTDTQYF. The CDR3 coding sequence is TGCGCCAGCAGGGGACAGGGGACAGATACGCAGTATTTT.

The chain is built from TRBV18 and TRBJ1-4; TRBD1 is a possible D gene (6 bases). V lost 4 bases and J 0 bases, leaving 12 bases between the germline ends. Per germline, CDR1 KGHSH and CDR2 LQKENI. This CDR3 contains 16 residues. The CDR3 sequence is CASSRTATSTNEKLFF. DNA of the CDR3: TGTGCCAGCTCACGGACAGCCACCTCAACTAATGAAAAACTGTTTTTT.